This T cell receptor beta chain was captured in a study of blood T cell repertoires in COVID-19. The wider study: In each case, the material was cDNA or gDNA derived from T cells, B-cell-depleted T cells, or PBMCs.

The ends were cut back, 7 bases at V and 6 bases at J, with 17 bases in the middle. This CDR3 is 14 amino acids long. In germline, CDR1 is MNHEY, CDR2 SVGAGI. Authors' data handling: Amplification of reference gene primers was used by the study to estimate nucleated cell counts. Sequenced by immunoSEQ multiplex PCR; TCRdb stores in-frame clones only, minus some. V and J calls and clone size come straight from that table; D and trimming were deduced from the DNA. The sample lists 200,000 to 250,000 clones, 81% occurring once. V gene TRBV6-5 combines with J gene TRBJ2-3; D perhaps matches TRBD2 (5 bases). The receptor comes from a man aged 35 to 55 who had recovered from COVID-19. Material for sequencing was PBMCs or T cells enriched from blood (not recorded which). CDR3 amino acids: CASITGTRADTQYF. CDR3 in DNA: TGTGCCAGCATAACGGGAACTCGGGCCGATACGCAGTATTTT.